The 9 T cell receptor beta chains presented below share a single source sample, sequenced in a study of cytomegalovirus exposure and HLA in healthy donors. The PCR ran on 60 Vbeta and 13 Jbeta primers. Data came from immunoSEQ multiplex PCR; TCRdb stores just in-frame clones and leaves some out. The data hold 150,000 to 200,000 clones, with just under 80% observed a single time. Material for sequencing was PBMCs. These receptors were taken from a female donor in good health and CMV-seronegative.

The chain joins TRBV29-1 to TRBJ2-5; TRBD2 is a possible D gene (5 bases). The CDR3 is 13 residues long. V was clipped by 3 bases and J by 5 bases, with 13 bases between them. CDR1 and CDR2 (germline): SQVTM, ANQGSEA. The CDR3 bases are TGCAGCGTTGAGGAGACTACCAGGGAGACCCAGTACTTC. Translated: CSVEETTRETQYF.

This clone was seen more than once but under ten times. The gene calls are TRBV30 and TRBJ2-1; tentatively, D is TRBD2 (6 bases). The CDR3 sequence is 13 residues long. V dropped 4 bases and J dropped 6 bases, with 13 bases sitting between them. Germline-derived CDR1 and CDR2 are GTSNPN and SVGIG (reference sequence). This CDR3 is CAWNRERPNEQFF. In DNA form, the CDR3 reads TGTGCCTGGAACCGGGAGAGACCCAATGAGCAGTTCTTC. Full variable domain (outside the CDR3, taken from reference TRBV30 and TRBJ2-1): SQTIHQWPATLVQPVGSPLSLECTVEGTSNPNLYWYRQAAGRGLQLLFYSVGIGQISSEVPQNLSASRPQDRQFILSSKKLLLSDSGFYLCAWNRERPNEQFFGPGTRLTVL.

This rearrangement joins TRBV30 to TRBJ2-5; D unclear. CDR1 is GTSNPN and CDR2 is SVGIG in the germline V gene (reference sequence). V was trimmed by 0 bases and J by 5 bases, leaving 4 bases between them. This CDR3 contains 11 residues. CDR3 region: CAWSVLETQYF. The CDR3 bases are TGTGCCTGGAGTGTACTGGAGACCCAGTACTTC.

This clone has just a few counts. The chain joins TRBV5-4 to TRBJ2-1; D is ambiguous. V lost 3 bases to trimming and J lost 4 bases, with 2 bases between them. Germline values: CDR1 SGHNT, CDR2 YYREEE (reference sequence). CDR3 length equals 11 residues. CDR3 coding DNA: TGTGCCAGCAGCTCTTACAATGAGCAGTTCTTC. It is translated as CASSSYNEQFF.

J is TRBJ2-1 and V is TRBV11-3; 8 bases agree with TRBD1. Trimming took 1 base from V and 4 from J; bases not matched to a gene: 6. Looked up from germline, CDR1 is SGHNT and CDR2 is YENEEA. The CDR3 extends over 16 amino acids. The CDR3 loop reads CASSLGWTGSYNEQFF. DNA of the CDR3: TGTGCCAGCAGCTTAGGGTGGACAGGGTCGTACAATGAGCAGTTCTTC.

In its sample, this clone was seen many times. The rearrangement uses TRBV11-2 and TRBJ2-1; the D is unclear. With 2 bases removed from V and 5 bases from J, the gap between germline ends came to 7 bases. Germline lookup yields CDR1 SGHAT and CDR2 FQNNGV. The CDR3 runs 13 residues. DNA of the CDR3: TGTGCCAGCAGCTTATTCCATCACAATGAGCAGTTCTTC. It encodes CASSLFHHNEQFF.

The rearrangement joins TRBV28 to TRBJ2-3; D perhaps matches TRBD2 (6 bases). V lost 5 bases and J lost 0, with 15 bases in between. The germline V gene encodes CDR1 MDHEN and CDR2 SYDVKM. This CDR3 is built from 16 residues. The CDR3 reads CASSAPSVMSTDTQYF. The CDR3 coding sequence is TGTGCCAGCAGTGCCCCTAGCGTCATGAGCACAGATACGCAGTATTTT.

The chain joins TRBV5-5 to TRBJ1-5; D unclear. Trimming took off 5 bases at V and 6 bases at J, with 21 bases between the two ends. There are 16 residues in the CDR3. Germline CDR1 and CDR2: SGHKS and YYEKEE (reference sequence). This chain's CDR3 is CASRSGPPASGQPQHF. The CDR3 region has the DNA TGTGCCAGCAGGTCTGGGCCCCCCGCAAGTGGTCAGCCCCAGCATTTT. Complete variable domain (other parts from reference TRBV5-5 and TRBJ1-5): DAGVTQSPTHLIKTRGQQVTLRCSPISGHKSVSWYQQVLGQGPQFIFQYYEKEERGRGNFPDRFSARQFPNYSSELNVNALLLGDSALYLCASRSGPPASGQPQHFGDGTRLSIL.

Regarding this clone: The germline gene is not matched at one end of the junction; a read error may be the cause. V usage is TRBV7-7 and J usage is TRBJ2-1; weak D call: TRBD2 (5 bases). Per germline, CDR1 SSHAT and CDR2 FNYEAQ (reference sequence). The CDR3 is made up of 13 amino acids. The CDR3 is CASSLSGSNEQFF. The CDR3 DNA reads TGTGCTAGCAGCTTGAGCGGAAGCAATGAGCAGTTCTTC.